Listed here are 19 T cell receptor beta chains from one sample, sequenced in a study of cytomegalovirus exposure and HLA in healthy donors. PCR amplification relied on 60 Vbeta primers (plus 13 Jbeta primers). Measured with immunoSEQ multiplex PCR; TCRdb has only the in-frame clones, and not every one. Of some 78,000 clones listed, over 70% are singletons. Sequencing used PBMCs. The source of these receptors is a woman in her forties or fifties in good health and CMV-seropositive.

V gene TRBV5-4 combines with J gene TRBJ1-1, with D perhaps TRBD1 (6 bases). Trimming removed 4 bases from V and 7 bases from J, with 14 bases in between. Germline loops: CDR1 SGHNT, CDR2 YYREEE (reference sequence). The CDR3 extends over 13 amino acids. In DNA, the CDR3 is TGTGCCAGCAGCCCAATGGGGGCGGGTGAAGCTTTCTTT. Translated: CASSPMGAGEAFF.

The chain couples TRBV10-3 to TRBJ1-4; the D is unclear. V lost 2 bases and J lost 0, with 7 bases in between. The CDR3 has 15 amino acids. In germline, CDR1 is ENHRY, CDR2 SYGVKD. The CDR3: CAISEGVATNEKLFF. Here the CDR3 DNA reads TGTGCCATCAGTGAGGGAGTTGCAACTAATGAAAAACTGTTTTTT.

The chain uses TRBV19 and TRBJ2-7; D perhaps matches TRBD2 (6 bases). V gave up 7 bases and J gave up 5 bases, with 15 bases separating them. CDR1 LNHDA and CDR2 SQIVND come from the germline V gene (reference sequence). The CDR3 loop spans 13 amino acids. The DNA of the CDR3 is TGTGCCAGTAAGGAGGGGAATGAGGACGAGCAGTACTTC. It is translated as CASKEGNEDEQYF.

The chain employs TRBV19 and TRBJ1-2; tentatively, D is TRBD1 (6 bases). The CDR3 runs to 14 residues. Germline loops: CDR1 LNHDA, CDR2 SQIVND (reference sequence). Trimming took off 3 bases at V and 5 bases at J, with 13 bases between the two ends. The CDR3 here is CASSIPDSPYGYTF. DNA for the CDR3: TGTGCCAGTAGTATCCCGGACAGTCCTTATGGCTACACCTTC.

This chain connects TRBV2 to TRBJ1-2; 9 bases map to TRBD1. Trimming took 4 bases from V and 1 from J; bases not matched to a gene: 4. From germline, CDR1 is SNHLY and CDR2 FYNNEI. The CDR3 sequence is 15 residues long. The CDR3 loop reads CASSGPDRGNYGYTF. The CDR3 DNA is TGTGCCAGCAGTGGTCCGGACAGGGGTAACTATGGCTACACCTTC.

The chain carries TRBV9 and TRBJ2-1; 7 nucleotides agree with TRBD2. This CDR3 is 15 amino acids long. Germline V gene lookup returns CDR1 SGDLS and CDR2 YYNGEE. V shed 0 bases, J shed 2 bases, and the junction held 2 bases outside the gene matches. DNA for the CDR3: TGTGCCAGCAGCGTAGGGGACTATCCCTACAATGAGCAGTTCTTC. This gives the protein CASSVGDYPYNEQFF.

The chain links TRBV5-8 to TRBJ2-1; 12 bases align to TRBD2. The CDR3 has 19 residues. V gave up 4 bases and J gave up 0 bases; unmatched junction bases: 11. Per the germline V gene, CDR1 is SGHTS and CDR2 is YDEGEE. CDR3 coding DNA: TGTGCCAGCAGCGTCACCGGGACTAGCGGGTGGAGCTCCTACAATGAGCAGTTCTTC. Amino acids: CASSVTGTSGWSSYNEQFF.

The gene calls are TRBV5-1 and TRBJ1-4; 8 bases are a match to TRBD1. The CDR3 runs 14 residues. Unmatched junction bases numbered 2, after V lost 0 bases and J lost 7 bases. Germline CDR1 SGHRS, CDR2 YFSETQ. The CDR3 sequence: CASSLDRGSEKLFF. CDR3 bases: TGCGCCAGCAGCTTGGACAGGGGGAGTGAAAAACTGTTTTTT.

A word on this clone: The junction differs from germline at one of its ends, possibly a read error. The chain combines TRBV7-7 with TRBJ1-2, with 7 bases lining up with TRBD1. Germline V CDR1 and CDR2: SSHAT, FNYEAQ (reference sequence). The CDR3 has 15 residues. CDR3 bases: TGTGCTAGCAGCCACCGGGACAGCACTAACTATGGCTACACCTTC. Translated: CASSHRDSTNYGYTF.

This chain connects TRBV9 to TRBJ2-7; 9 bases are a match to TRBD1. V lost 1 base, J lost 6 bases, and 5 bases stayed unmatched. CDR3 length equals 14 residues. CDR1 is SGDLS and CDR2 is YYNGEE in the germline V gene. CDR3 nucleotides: TGTGCCAGCAGCGTACCGGGACAGGGACGCGAGCAGTACTTC. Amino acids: CASSVPGQGREQYF.

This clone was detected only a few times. The CDR3 loop is CASSYSRHPGGYTF. CDR3 nucleotides: TGTGCCAGCAGTTACTCGAGACACCCGGGGGGCTACACCTTC. The V gene is TRBV6-6, the J gene TRBJ1-2; no firm D call. The germline V gene encodes CDR1 MNHNY and CDR2 SVGAGI (reference sequence). The CDR3 contains 14 residues. V lost 0 bases, J lost 8 bases, and 13 bases lay in between.

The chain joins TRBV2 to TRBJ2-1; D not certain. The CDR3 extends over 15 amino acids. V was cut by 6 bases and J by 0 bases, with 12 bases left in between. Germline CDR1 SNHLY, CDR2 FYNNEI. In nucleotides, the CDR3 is TGTGCCAGCAGCCCCGCCCTCGGCTCCTACAATGAGCAGTTCTTC. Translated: CASSPALGSYNEQFF. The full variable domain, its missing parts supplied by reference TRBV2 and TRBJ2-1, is EPEVTQTPSHQVTQMGQEVILRCVPISNHLYFYWYRQILGQKVEFLVSFYNNEISEKSEIFDDQFSVERPDGSNFTLKIRSTKLEDSAMYFCASSPALGSYNEQFFGPGTRLTVL.

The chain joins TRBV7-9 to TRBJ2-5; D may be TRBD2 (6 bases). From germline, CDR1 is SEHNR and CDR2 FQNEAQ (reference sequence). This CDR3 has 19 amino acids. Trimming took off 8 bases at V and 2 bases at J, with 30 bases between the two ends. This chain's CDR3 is CASQGGGVSTNLRQETQYF. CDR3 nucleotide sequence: TGTGCCAGCCAGGGAGGCGGCGTTTCAACAAATCTAAGACAAGAGACCCAGTACTTC.

The DNA of the CDR3 is TGCGCCAGCAGCAAGCTGGGGGCCTGGACTCTCGGGGCCAACGTCCTGACTTTC. Translated, it gives CASSKLGAWTLGANVLTF. The V gene is TRBV4-1, the J gene TRBJ2-6, with D maybe TRBD1 (6 bases). V was pared by 5 bases and J by 4 bases, with 21 bases between. The germline gives CDR1 MGHRA, CDR2 YSYEKL. The CDR3 length is 18 residues.

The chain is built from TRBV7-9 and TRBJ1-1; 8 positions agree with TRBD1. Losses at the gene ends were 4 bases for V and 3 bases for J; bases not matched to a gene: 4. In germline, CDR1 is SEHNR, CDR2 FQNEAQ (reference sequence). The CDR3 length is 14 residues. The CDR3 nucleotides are TGTGCCAGCAGCTCGATGACAGGGGACACTGAAGCTTTCTTT. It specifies CASSSMTGDTEAFF.

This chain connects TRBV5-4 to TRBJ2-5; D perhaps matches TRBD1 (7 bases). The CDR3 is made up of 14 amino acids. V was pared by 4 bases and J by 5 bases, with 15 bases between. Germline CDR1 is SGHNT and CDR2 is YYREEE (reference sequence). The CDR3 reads CASSPRQGGETQYF. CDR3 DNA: TGTGCCAGCAGCCCCAGACAGGGAGGCGAGACCCAGTACTTC.

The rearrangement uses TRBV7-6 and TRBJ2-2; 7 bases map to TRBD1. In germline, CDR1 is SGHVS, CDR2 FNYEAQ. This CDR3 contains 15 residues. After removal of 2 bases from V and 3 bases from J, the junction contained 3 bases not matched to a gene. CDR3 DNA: TGTGCCAGCAGCTTAAGACAGGGAGACACCGGGGAGCTGTTTTTT. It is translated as CASSLRQGDTGELFF.

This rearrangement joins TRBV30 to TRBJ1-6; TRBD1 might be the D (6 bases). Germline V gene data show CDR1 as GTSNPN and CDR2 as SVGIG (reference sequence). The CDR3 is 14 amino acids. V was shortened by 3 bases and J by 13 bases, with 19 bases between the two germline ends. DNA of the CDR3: TGTGCCTGGAGCCCCGGGACAAGGTTTGTTCCCCTCCACTTT. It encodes CAWSPGTRFVPLHF.

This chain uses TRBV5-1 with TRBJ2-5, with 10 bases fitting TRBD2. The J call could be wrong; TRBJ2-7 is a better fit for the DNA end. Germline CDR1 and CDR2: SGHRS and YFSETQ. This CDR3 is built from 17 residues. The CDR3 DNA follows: TGCGCCAGCAGCTTTAAAAGACCTAGCGGGGGAATTTACGAGCAGTACTTC. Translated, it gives CASSFKRPSGGIYEQYF.